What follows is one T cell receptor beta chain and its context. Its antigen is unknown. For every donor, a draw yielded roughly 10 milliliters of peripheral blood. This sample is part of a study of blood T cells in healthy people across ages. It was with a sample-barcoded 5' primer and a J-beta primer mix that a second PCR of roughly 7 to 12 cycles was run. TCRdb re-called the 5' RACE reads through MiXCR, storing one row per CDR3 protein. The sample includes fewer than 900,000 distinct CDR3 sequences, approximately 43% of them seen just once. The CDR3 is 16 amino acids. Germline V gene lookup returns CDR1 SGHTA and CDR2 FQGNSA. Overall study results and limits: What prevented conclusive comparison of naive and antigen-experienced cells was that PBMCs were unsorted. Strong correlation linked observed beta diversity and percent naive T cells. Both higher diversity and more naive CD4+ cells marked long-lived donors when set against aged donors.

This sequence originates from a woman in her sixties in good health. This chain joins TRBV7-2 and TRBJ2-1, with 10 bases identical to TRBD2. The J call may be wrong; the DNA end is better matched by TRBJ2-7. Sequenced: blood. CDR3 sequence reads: CASSLSGRSSYNEQYF. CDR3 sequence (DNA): TGTGCCAGCAGCCTTAGCGGGAGGAGTTCCTACAATGAGCAGTACTTC.